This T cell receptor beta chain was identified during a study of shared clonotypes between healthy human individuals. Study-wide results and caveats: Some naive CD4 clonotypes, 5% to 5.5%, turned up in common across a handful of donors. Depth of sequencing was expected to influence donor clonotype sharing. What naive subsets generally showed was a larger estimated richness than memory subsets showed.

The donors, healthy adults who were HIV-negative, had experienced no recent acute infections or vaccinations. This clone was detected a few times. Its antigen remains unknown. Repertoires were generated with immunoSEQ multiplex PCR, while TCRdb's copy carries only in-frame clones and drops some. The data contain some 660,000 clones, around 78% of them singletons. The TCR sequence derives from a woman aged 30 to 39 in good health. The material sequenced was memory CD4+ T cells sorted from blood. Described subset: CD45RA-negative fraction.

The CDR3 spells CASSEREDSTDTQYF. The CDR3 coding sequence is TGTGCCAGCAGCGAGCGGGAGGATAGCACAGATACGCAGTATTTT. The rearrangement uses TRBV25-1 and TRBJ2-3; 9 bases map to TRBD2. The CDR3 runs 15 residues. J was trimmed by 0 bases and V by 6 bases; bases with no gene match: 4. Germline CDR1 is MGHDK and CDR2 is SYGVNS.